The following is a T cell receptor (beta chain) sequence with its context. Its antigen is not yet known. These data come from a study of CXCR3-negative and CXCR3-positive naive CD8 T cells (dated by TCRdb to between 2017 and 2020). Broadly, across the study: In total, about 135 million TRB reads were obtained, which works out to roughly 1.5 +/- 0.3 million reads per library. The diversity and physicochemical repertoire analyses included about a dozen donors pooled from two independent experiments. The TRBV-TRBJ cluster analysis covered naive subsets from several donors and memory cells from 3 donors.

TCRdb names NextSeq 550 as the instrument used. The Human TCR Profiling Kit (MiLaboratory) was used to prepare UMI-labeled 5' RACE TRB cDNA libraries. cDNA synthesis used the entire amount of extracted RNA, and PCR amplification then used the entire amount of cDNA produced. Libraries were prepared in parallel with an identical number of PCR cycles. On the study's bioinformatics: About 50,000 +/- 9,200 unique UMI-labeled TRB cDNA molecules per library were extracted with MIGEC and MiXCR, with at least two reads per UMI required. On average, each library contained approximately 40,000 +/- 10,000 functional in-frame TRB CDR3 nucleotide clonotypes without stop codons. Diversity metrics, including normalized Shannon-Wiener and Chao1, were computed in VDJtools after downsampling to 5000 UMI-labeled TRB molecules per sample. VDJtools was used to calculate clonotype-size-weighted physicochemical properties of the central five CDR3 residues, namely interaction energy, strength, volume and Kidera factor 4. TCRdb reprocessed the reads into one record per CDR3 protein sequence, lacking DNA. The V and J calls here are based on TCRdb, not the publication. The data table for this sample lists more than 75,000 distinct CDR3 sequences. The ten largest account for around 0.62% of the sample.

For each CD8+ T cell subset, flow sorting was done in triplicate, and roughly 310,000 cells per subset went directly into RLT lysis buffer. To keep memory contaminants out, a stringent definition of naive CD8+ T cells was applied: CD45RO-CCR7+CD27+CD95-. Peripheral blood mononuclear cells were isolated from buffy coats by standard density gradient centrifugation. Naive CXCR3-negative and CXCR3-positive CD8+ T cells were flow-sorted on a FACSAria III. An RNeasy Mini Kit was used to extract total RNA from the sorted cells. The paper as a whole reports these results and caveats: TRB CDR3s from CXCR3-positive naive cells showed higher hydrophobicity (lower Kidera factor 4), lower energy, and higher strength and volume indices than CXCR3-negative naive cells. Freshly isolated PBMCs were used for most assays because CXCR3 expression went down partially after cryopreservation. Because surface CD5, which is linked to self-reactivity in mice, was comparable between the naive subsets, TCR interaction strength was also inferred from the physicochemical properties of TRB CDR3s. Comparably high repertoire diversity was found in both naive subsets, whereas much lower repertoire diversity was found in memory CD8+ T cells. TRBV-TRBJ usage was similar between naive CXCR3-negative and CXCR3-positive cells from the same donor, while memory cells showed distinct patterns.

In the germline V gene (reference sequence), CDR1 corresponds to SGHKS and CDR2 to YYEKEE. From cysteine to phenylalanine, the CDR3 is 16 amino acids long. The nucleotide record is missing. Rearrangement joined TRBV5-5 to TRBJ2-2; there is no DNA to check the TCRdb D call of TRBD1. The TCR originated in a human donor in good health. Some clones in this sample may be carry-over from other donors' samples. The sample taken for sequencing was naive CXCR3+ CD8+ T cells from blood. The cell subset or site label on this specimen signifies: CD45RO-CCR7+CD27+CD95- naive CD8+ T cells expressing CXCR3 (TNR3+). The CDR3 region has the sequence CASSQGDRRHTGELFF.